This T cell receptor (beta chain) was documented in a study of shared clonotypes between healthy human individuals. This CDR3 is 15 amino acids long. V lost 1 base to trimming and J lost 7 bases, with 17 bases between them. Looked up from germline, CDR1 is LNHNV and CDR2 is YYDKDF (reference sequence). Donors comprised healthy HIV-negative adults lacking recent acute infections or vaccinations. Caucasian adults living in Nashville, Tennessee, provided all samples. This clone has at least ten counts. Its antigen is currently unknown. Study conclusions and caveats: Naive subsets generally exceeded memory subsets in estimated richness.

Splitting of each subset's genomic DNA was done evenly across several immunoSEQ plates. Using immunoSEQ multiplex PCR, the repertoire was profiled, and TCRdb retains in-frame clones only, with some absent. The table records roughly 700,000 clones, roughly 70% of them present only once. Sequenced: memory CD4+ T cells sorted from blood. Documented subset: CD45RA-negative fraction. The source of this sequence is a woman aged 30 to 39 in good health. The chain combines TRBV15 with TRBJ2-7, with D tentatively TRBD1 or TRBD2 (5 bases each). In DNA, the CDR3 is TGTGCCACCAGCAGAGTACCCGGGGCACGAATAGAGCAGTACTTC. Amino acids: CATSRVPGARIEQYF.